This T cell receptor (beta chain) was identified in a study of T cells in Graves' hyperthyroidism and ophthalmopathy. Amplification yielded TCR beta CDR3 regions, with RNA transcripts as the source. In the first-round RT-PCR of the TCR CDR3, the HTBI primer set was used. TCRdb independently ran MiXCR on the multiplex PCR reads; one entry per CDR3 protein. The sample lists hundreds of thousands of distinct CDR3 sequences, approximately 15% occurring once. There are many counts of this clonotype. Antigen: not known. Trimming removed 4 bases from V and 4 bases from J, with 8 bases in between. Germline loops: CDR1 DFQATT, CDR2 SNEGSKA (reference sequence). The CDR3 consists of 12 residues. Overall study results and limits: Ophthalmopathy, as predicted by the model, came a median roughly 6.5 months after the prediction.

The sample was blood. The genes are TRBV20-1 and TRBJ2-1, with D perhaps TRBD2 (5 bases). The receptor comes from a woman aged 18-29 years with Graves' hyperthyroidism. The CDR3 protein is CSATSPYNEQFF. The CDR3 nucleotides are TGCAGTGCTACTAGCCCGTACAATGAGCAGTTCTTC.